Each of the 25 T cell receptor beta chains below was sequenced from the same sample in a study of long-term antiretroviral therapy in people with HIV. It was version v3.0 of the immunoSEQ assay that was run at survey level. The assay was immunoSEQ multiplex PCR, and TCRdb's table has in-frame clones only and misses some. The data show approximately 21,000 clones, roughly three quarters seen once. The material sequenced was unsorted PBMCs, taken 0.5 years before starting antiretroviral therapy. The receptors originated from a man younger than 35 with HIV.

J is TRBJ2-7 and V is TRBV2; D is unclear. The V gene's germline CDR1 is SNHLY and CDR2 FYNNEI. V was cut by 7 bases and J by 2 bases, with 18 bases left in between. The CDR3 is 15 residues long. The DNA for the CDR3 is TGTGCCAGCAAGGCGACGGGCCCTTTGACCTACGAGCAGTACTTC. This sequence encodes CASKATGPLTYEQYF.

The J gene is TRBJ2-7, the V gene TRBV5-1; TRBD2 is a possible D gene (5 bases). This CDR3 has 14 amino acids. Germline V gives CDR1 SGHRS, CDR2 YFSETQ. V lost 2 bases to trimming and J lost 4 bases, with 13 bases between them. The CDR3 bases are TGCGCCAGCAGCTTAGGGAGAATTGGGTACGAGCAGTACTTC. This sequence encodes CASSLGRIGYEQYF.

This clone was picked up a small number of times. This chain links TRBV5-5 with TRBJ2-7; possible D gene TRBD1, 6 bases. Germline CDR1 SGHKS, CDR2 YYEKEE (reference sequence). There are 15 residues in the CDR3. Trimming removed 2 bases at V and 7 bases at J, with 19 bases between. DNA for the CDR3: TGTGCCAGCAGCTTCGCAGGGGCAATTTCCTGGGAGCAGTACTTC. This translates into CASSFAGAISWEQYF.

The chain is built from TRBV6-4 and TRBJ2-3, with 8 bases that match TRBD1. The CDR3 extends over 14 amino acids. Germline CDR1 reads MRHNA; CDR2 reads SNTAGT. The V gene end was trimmed by 6 bases and the J gene end by 6 bases; junction bases not matched to a gene: 8. This CDR3 is CASRTQGAPDTQYF. The CDR3 bases are TGTGCCAGCAGGACGCAGGGGGCTCCCGATACGCAGTATTTT.

This chain uses TRBV4-3 with TRBJ2-1, with 11 bases fitting TRBD1. J gave up 8 bases and V 0 bases, and 3 bases lay outside the gene matches. This CDR3 spans 15 amino acids. CDR1 LGHNA and CDR2 YSLEER come from the germline V gene. The CDR3 nucleotides read TGCGCCAGCAGCCAAGAGGACAGGGGGCGGCATGAGCAGTTCTTC. Translated: CASSQEDRGRHEQFF.

This clone has only a few counts. CDR3 sequence reads: CASSYYLGRVDTF. CDR3 in DNA: TGTGCCAGCAGTTACTACCTAGGCAGAGTCGACACCTTC. The V call is TRBV6-5, the J call TRBJ1-2, with unresolved D. Trimming removed 1 base from V and 12 bases from J, with 15 bases in between. Germline assignment: CDR1 MNHEY and CDR2 SVGAGI. CDR3 size: 13 residues.

The chain's CDR3 is CASSLVEEGQYF. Here the CDR3 DNA reads TGTGCCAGCAGCTTAGTAGAGGAAGGCCAGTACTTC. The V and J genes are TRBV11-2 and TRBJ2-5, with D unresolved. The CDR3 runs to 12 residues. V shed 1 base and J shed 10 bases, with 10 bases lying between them. CDR1 SGHAT and CDR2 FQNNGV come from the germline V gene.

V and J are TRBV7-9 and TRBJ2-3; D assignment may be TRBD1 or TRBD2 (6 bases each). The V gene's germline CDR1 is SEHNR and CDR2 FQNEAQ (reference sequence). CDR3 size: 16 residues. V was pared by 0 bases and J by 5 bases, with 15 bases between. For the CDR3, the DNA is TGTGCCAGCAGCTTAGCGCTTCGGGGGCGAAAAGATACGCAGTATTTT. Its translation: CASSLALRGRKDTQYF. Based on the CDR3 plus reference TRBV7-9 and TRBJ2-3, the full variable domain is DTGVSQNPRHKITKRGQNVTFRCDPISEHNRLYWYRQTLGQGPEFLTYFQNEAQLEKSRLLSDRFSAERPKGSFSTLEIQRTEQGDSAMYLCASSLALRGRKDTQYFGPGTRLTVL.

V and J are TRBV7-9 and TRBJ2-3; 7 nucleotides match TRBD2. The germline V gene has CDR1 SEHNR and CDR2 FQNEAQ (reference sequence). Losses at the gene ends were 8 bases for V and 5 bases for J; bases not matched to a gene: 16. CDR3 length: 16 residues. In DNA form, the CDR3 reads TGTGCCAGCTCGGCGACTAGCTCTGGAGATAGAGATACGCAGTATTTT. It encodes CASSATSSGDRDTQYF.

The V and J genes are TRBV28 and TRBJ2-7, with TRBD2 matching 8 bases. Germline-derived CDR1 and CDR2 are MDHEN and SYDVKM. This CDR3 has 15 residues. V gave up 1 base and J gave up 0 bases; unmatched junction bases: 2. The DNA for the CDR3 is TGTGCCAGCAGTTTATCGGGGGGGGACTCCTACGAGCAGTACTTC. Protein sequence: CASSLSGGDSYEQYF.

The chain has TRBV7-9 and TRBJ1-1, with unresolved D. The CDR3 extends over 16 amino acids. V was shortened by 5 bases and J by 4 bases, with 20 bases between the two germline ends. Looked up from germline, CDR1 is SEHNR and CDR2 is FQNEAQ (reference sequence). The CDR3 loop reads CASSPRTEPRTTEAFF. In DNA, the CDR3 is TGTGCCAGCAGCCCGAGGACGGAGCCACGCACCACTGAAGCTTTCTTT. The variable domain in full, with the rest retrieved from reference TRBV7-9 and TRBJ1-1, is DTGVSQNPRHKITKRGQNVTFRCDPISEHNRLYWYRQTLGQGPEFLTYFQNEAQLEKSRLLSDRFSAERPKGSFSTLEIQRTEQGDSAMYLCASSPRTEPRTTEAFFGQGTRLTVV.

The chain links TRBV19 to TRBJ2-7; weak D call: TRBD2 (6 bases). Germline V gene data show CDR1 as LNHDA and CDR2 as SQIVND (reference sequence). Deletions cut 5 bases from V and 2 bases from J, with 13 bases between. CDR3 length: 14 amino acids. The CDR3 DNA is TGTGCCAGTAGTGCGGGGACCCACGCCTACGAGCAGTACTTC. The encoded protein is CASSAGTHAYEQYF. The whole variable domain, remainder taken from reference TRBV19 and TRBJ2-7, is DGGITQSPKYLFRKEGQNVTLSCEQNLNHDAMYWYRQDPGQGLRLIYYSQIVNDFQKGDIAEGYSVSREKKESFPLTVTSAQKNPTAFYLCASSAGTHAYEQYFGPGTRLTVT.

The chain links TRBV9 to TRBJ2-2, with 9 bases fitting TRBD1. There are 16 residues in the CDR3. V lost 4 bases, J lost 1 base, and 5 bases stayed unmatched. Germline values: CDR1 SGDLS, CDR2 YYNGEE. The CDR3 region has the DNA TGTGCCAGCAGCCCCCGGGACAGGGAGAACACCGGGGAGCTGTTTTTT. As protein: CASSPRDRENTGELFF.

This clone was seen a handful of times. The chain carries TRBV20-1 and TRBJ1-5; TRBD1 is a possible D gene (5 bases). This CDR3 has 10 amino acids. The germline V gene encodes CDR1 DFQATT and CDR2 SNEGSKA (reference sequence). The CDR3 coding sequence is TGCAGCGGGGACGTAGAGCCCCAGCATTTT. Its protein product is CSGDVEPQHF.

J is TRBJ2-7 and V is TRBV27; D call uncertain. CDR1 is MNHEY and CDR2 is SMNVEV in the germline V gene (reference sequence). The CDR3 is made up of 15 amino acids. The germline V and J ends were trimmed by 0 bases and 5 bases, with 14 bases remaining between them. CDR3 sequence (DNA): TGTGCCAGCAGTTTATCGAAACTCGGATTCCACGAGCAGTACTTC. It yields the protein CASSLSKLGFHEQYF.

The chain uses TRBV6-5 and TRBJ2-3, with D unclear. Trimming removed 4 bases at V and 3 bases at J, with 11 bases between. The CDR3 consists of 14 residues. Per the germline V gene, CDR1 is MNHEY and CDR2 is SVGAGI. CDR3 sequence reads: CASSSNRGTDTQYF. The CDR3 DNA reads as TGTGCCAGCAGTTCTAATCGCGGAACAGATACGCAGTATTTT.

The rearrangement links TRBV6-5 to TRBJ2-4; 9 bases fit TRBD2. This CDR3 has 15 residues. Germline V gene data show CDR1 as MNHEY and CDR2 as SVGAGI. J gave up 1 base and V 2 bases, and 0 bases lay outside the gene matches. The CDR3 bases are TGTGCCAGCAGTTACAGCGGGAGGGCCAAAAACATTCAGTACTTC. Translating it yields CASSYSGRAKNIQYF.

This chain links TRBV2 with TRBJ1-2; D might be TRBD1 (5 bases). In germline, CDR1 is SNHLY, CDR2 FYNNEI. This CDR3 is built from 15 residues. Trimming pared 6 bases from V and 0 bases from J, leaving 14 bases between. CDR3 nucleotide sequence: TGTGCCAGCAGAGACGACCAGGGTTCTAACTATGGCTACACCTTC. It is translated as CASRDDQGSNYGYTF. Full variable domain (outside the CDR3, taken from reference TRBV2 and TRBJ1-2): EPEVTQTPSHQVTQMGQEVILRCVPISNHLYFYWYRQILGQKVEFLVSFYNNEISEKSEIFDDQFSVERPDGSNFTLKIRSTKLEDSAMYFCASRDDQGSNYGYTFGSGTRLTVV.

This chain joins TRBV6-1 and TRBJ1-5, with D unresolved. V was cut by 3 bases and J by 2 bases, with 8 bases left in between. The germline V gene has CDR1 MNHNS and CDR2 SASEGT. The CDR3 covers 14 residues. This CDR3 reads CASSDWGGNQPQHF. Here the CDR3 DNA reads TGTGCCAGCAGTGATTGGGGAGGCAATCAGCCCCAGCATTTT.

The rearrangement uses TRBV5-6 and TRBJ2-7; D is undetermined. Germline lookup yields CDR1 SGHDT and CDR2 YYEEEE. V lost 3 bases, J lost 4 bases, and 17 bases lay in between. The CDR3 extends over 15 amino acids. DNA of the CDR3: TGTGCCAGCAGCTGGTCGTTGGGCGAAAATTACGAGCAGTACTTC. Translating it yields CASSWSLGENYEQYF.

The chain combines TRBV5-1 with TRBJ2-7; TRBD1 might be the D (5 bases). V lost 0 bases, J lost 3 bases, and 22 bases lay in between. Germline V gene lookup returns CDR1 SGHRS and CDR2 YFSETQ. The CDR3 is 18 residues long. The chain's CDR3 is CASSLVTGALSFGYEQYF. The CDR3 DNA is TGCGCCAGCAGCTTGGTCACAGGTGCCCTTTCTTTCGGCTACGAGCAGTACTTC.

As for this clone: Other DNA sequences from this sample encode an identical CDR3 as well. The chain carries TRBV5-6 and TRBJ1-5; tentatively, D is TRBD1 (5 bases). This CDR3 spans 15 amino acids. The V gene lost 0 bases and the J gene lost 3 bases, with 10 bases spanning the gap. Germline CDR1 and CDR2: SGHDT and YYEEEE. The CDR3 here is CASSLGQGYNQPQHF. The CDR3, as DNA: TGTGCCAGCAGCTTGGGCCAGGGTTACAATCAGCCCCAGCATTTT.

With regard to this clone: Other DNA sequences of this sample code for an identical CDR3. The rearrangement links TRBV27 to TRBJ1-2; TRBD1 matches at 7 bases. Germline-derived CDR1 and CDR2 are MNHEY and SMNVEV (reference sequence). The ends lost 3 bases at V and 6 bases at J; junction bases unmatched: 4. This CDR3 region has 13 residues. The CDR3: CASSLAQGDGYTF. In DNA form, the CDR3 reads TGTGCCAGCAGTTTGGCTCAGGGGGATGGCTACACCTTC.

The chain couples TRBV27 to TRBJ1-1, with a weak D call TRBD1 (6 bases). The germline CDR1 and CDR2 sequences are MNHEY and SMNVEV (reference sequence). The length of the CDR3 is 15 residues. V was shortened by 3 bases and J by 3 bases, with 14 bases between the two germline ends. CDR3 sequence (DNA): TGTGCCAGCAGTTTGAGGCCAGGGGCGTACACTGAAGCTTTCTTT. Its protein is CASSLRPGAYTEAFF.

CDR3 nucleotides: TGTGCCAGCAGTTACACCCAGGACAGAGAAGCTTTCTTT. This gives the protein CASSYTQDREAFF. The V gene is TRBV6-5, the J gene TRBJ1-1, with a weak D call TRBD1 (6 bases). Germline values: CDR1 MNHEY, CDR2 SVGAGI. V lost 2 bases to trimming and J lost 8 bases, with 12 bases between them. The length of the CDR3 is 13 residues.